These 16 T cell receptor beta chains share one sample of origin, sequenced in a study of identifying expanded T cells in peripheral blood. Sequencing used immunoSEQ multiplex PCR; TCRdb keeps in-frame clones, though not all of them. The sample records about 78,000 clones, 84% being singletons. Sequencing was carried out using blood. These receptors all come from a person aged 18-70 years in good health.

The chain combines TRBV7-2 with TRBJ2-4; possible D gene TRBD1, 5 bases. The CDR3 spans 15 residues. Germline assignment: CDR1 SGHTA and CDR2 FQGNSA. V was trimmed by 4 bases and J by 0 bases, leaving 10 bases between them. CDR3 in DNA: TGTGCCAGCAGCTCCCAGACAGTAGCCAAAAACATTCAGTACTTC. Translation gives CASSSQTVAKNIQYF.

The chain carries TRBV7-2 and TRBJ2-5; D gene uncertain. CDR1 and CDR2 from the germline V gene are SGHTA and FQGNSA. The CDR3 totals 12 residues. The ends were cut back, 0 bases at V and 7 bases at J, with 6 bases in the middle. The CDR3, as DNA: TGTGCCAGCAGCTTAGCGGGCGGGACCCAGTACTTC. The encoded protein is CASSLAGGTQYF.

This clone was observed a single time. The J gene is TRBJ2-5, the V gene TRBV29-1, with a possible D match to TRBD1 (5 bases). Between the trimmed V and J ends, which lost 6 bases and 0 bases, there was a span of 11 bases. This CDR3 is built from 13 residues. Germline loops: CDR1 SQVTM, CDR2 ANQGSEA. For the CDR3, the DNA is TGCAGCGTCAAAGGGGCGGACCAAGAGACCCAGTACTTC. It yields the protein CSVKGADQETQYF.

The V gene is TRBV11-1, the J gene TRBJ2-5; 9 bases fit TRBD1. Germline V lookup: CDR1 SGHAT, CDR2 FQDESV (reference sequence). Germline trimming cut 1 base from V and 0 bases from J; bases unmatched to any gene: 12. The CDR3 contains 19 residues. The CDR3 region is CASSLGEQGATQYQETQYF. Written as DNA, the CDR3 is TGTGCCAGCAGCTTAGGAGAACAGGGGGCGACACAGTACCAAGAGACCCAGTACTTC.

The gene calls are TRBV6-6 and TRBJ2-7; TRBD2 agrees at 8 bases. From germline, CDR1 is MNHNY and CDR2 SVGAGI (reference sequence). This CDR3 region has 16 residues. With V trimmed by 2 bases and J by 3 bases, 9 bases remained unmatched. As DNA, the CDR3 is TGTGCCAGCAGTTACCCCCCCCGCGGGGGGCTCTACGAGCAGTACTTC. It is translated as CASSYPPRGGLYEQYF.

The V gene is TRBV5-5, the J gene TRBJ1-1, with 7 bases fitting TRBD1. Unmatched junction bases numbered 3, after V lost 0 bases and J lost 1 base. The germline CDR1 and CDR2 sequences are SGHKS and YYEKEE (reference sequence). This CDR3 contains 15 residues. The CDR3 DNA is TGTGCCAGCAGCTTGGCCGGGACAGCGAACACTGAAGCTTTCTTT. It translates to CASSLAGTANTEAFF.

The chain recombines TRBV19 with TRBJ1-1, with 9 bases identical to TRBD1. The CDR3 length is 14 residues. Germline values: CDR1 LNHDA, CDR2 SQIVND (reference sequence). Trimming at V came to 6 bases and at J to 1 base, leaving 3 bases not matched to a gene. Here the CDR3 DNA reads TGTGCCAGTAGGAGGGACAGGGAGAACACTGAAGCTTTCTTT. It is translated as CASRRDRENTEAFF.

J is TRBJ2-5 and V is TRBV10-1, with a weak D call TRBD2 (6 bases). Trimming stripped 2 bases from V and 5 bases from J, with 15 bases between. The CDR3 loop spans 15 amino acids. The germline V gene has CDR1 WNHNN and CDR2 SYGVQD (reference sequence). CDR3 DNA sequence: TGCGCCAGCAGTGAGCCCCTGGCGGGAAGGGAGACCCAGTACTTC. It is translated as CASSEPLAGRETQYF.

The chain carries TRBV4-3 and TRBJ1-4; tentatively, D is TRBD1 (5 bases). There are 17 residues in the CDR3. Trimming left V 4 bases short and J 6 bases short, with 21 bases between. Germline V CDR1 and CDR2: LGHNA, YSLEER. The DNA of the CDR3 is TGCGCCAGCAGCCCAGCGACCGTCCAGGGATGGGATGAAAAACTGTTTTTT. Amino acids: CASSPATVQGWDEKLFF.

The V gene is TRBV4-3, the J gene TRBJ2-1, with TRBD2 matching over 8 bases. Germline V CDR1 and CDR2: LGHNA, YSLEER. With 4 bases clipped from V and 7 bases from J, the junction kept 12 bases outside the gene matches. CDR3 size: 16 residues. The chain's CDR3 is CASSLLLREDANEQFF. The CDR3 nucleotides are TGCGCCAGCAGCCTCCTTTTGCGGGAGGATGCGAATGAGCAGTTCTTC.

A few counts support this clone. V usage is TRBV28 and J usage is TRBJ1-5; 7 bases match TRBD1. Germline V gives CDR1 MDHEN, CDR2 SYDVKM. Trimming cost V 3 bases and J 4 bases; bases outside gene matches: 6. This CDR3 is 15 amino acids long. The CDR3 reads CASSLAGGRNQPQHF. DNA of the CDR3: TGTGCCAGCAGTTTGGCAGGGGGAAGGAATCAGCCCCAGCATTTT.

This clone was counted once. The V gene is TRBV28, the J gene TRBJ2-7; 10 bases are shared with TRBD2. V lost 8 bases to trimming and J lost 2 bases; unmatched junction nucleotides: 9. CDR1 and CDR2 (germline): MDHEN, SYDVKM. The length of the CDR3 is 15 residues. CDR3: CASPPGTSGTYEQYF. The CDR3 DNA reads TGTGCCAGCCCCCCGGGAACTAGCGGGACCTACGAGCAGTACTTC.

The chain recombines TRBV7-6 with TRBJ1-1; 9 bases map to TRBD1. The CDR3 contains 15 residues. V gave up 5 bases and J gave up 4 bases; unmatched junction bases: 8. CDR1 is SGHVS and CDR2 is FNYEAQ in the germline V gene. The CDR3 bases are TGTGCCAGCAGCGCGAGGGGACAGGGTATCACTGAAGCTTTCTTT. Translation gives CASSARGQGITEAFF. The full variable domain, with the rest looked up from reference TRBV7-6 and TRBJ1-1, is GAGVSQSPRYKVTKRGQDVALRCDPISGHVSLYWYRQALGQGPEFLTYFNYEAQQDKSGLPNDRFSAERPEGSISTLTIQRTEQRDSAMYRCASSARGQGITEAFFGQGTRLTVV.

The J gene is TRBJ1-5, the V gene TRBV28; no clear D. Trimming shortened V by 6 bases and J by 0 bases, and 15 bases separated the two germline ends. The germline V gene has CDR1 MDHEN and CDR2 SYDVKM. This CDR3 comprises 16 residues. This CDR3 is CASSPRFMASNQPQHF. CDR3 nucleotides: TGTGCCAGCAGCCCTCGTTTTATGGCTAGCAATCAGCCCCAGCATTTT. Supplemented by reference TRBV28 and TRBJ1-5, the full variable domain reads DVKVTQSSRYLVKRTGEKVFLECVQDMDHENMFWYRQDPGLGLRLIYFSYDVKMKEKGDIPEGYSVSREKKERFSLILESASTNQTSMYLCASSPRFMASNQPQHFGDGTRLSIL.

This rearrangement joins TRBV10-3 to TRBJ1-1; D is unclear. The V gene lost 7 bases and the J gene lost 4 bases, with 13 bases spanning the gap. The germline gives CDR1 ENHRY, CDR2 SYGVKD. This CDR3 has 13 amino acids. The CDR3 is CAINAGTGTEAFF. CDR3 in DNA: TGTGCCATCAACGCCGGCACGGGCACTGAAGCTTTCTTT.

The chain carries TRBV19 and TRBJ1-1; D uncertain. Germline values: CDR1 LNHDA, CDR2 SQIVND (reference sequence). The CDR3 sequence is 13 residues long. Trimming removed 5 bases at V and 3 bases at J, with 10 bases between. The CDR3, as DNA: TGTGCCAGTAGTTCCACAATAGACACTGAAGCTTTCTTT. Amino acid sequence: CASSSTIDTEAFF.